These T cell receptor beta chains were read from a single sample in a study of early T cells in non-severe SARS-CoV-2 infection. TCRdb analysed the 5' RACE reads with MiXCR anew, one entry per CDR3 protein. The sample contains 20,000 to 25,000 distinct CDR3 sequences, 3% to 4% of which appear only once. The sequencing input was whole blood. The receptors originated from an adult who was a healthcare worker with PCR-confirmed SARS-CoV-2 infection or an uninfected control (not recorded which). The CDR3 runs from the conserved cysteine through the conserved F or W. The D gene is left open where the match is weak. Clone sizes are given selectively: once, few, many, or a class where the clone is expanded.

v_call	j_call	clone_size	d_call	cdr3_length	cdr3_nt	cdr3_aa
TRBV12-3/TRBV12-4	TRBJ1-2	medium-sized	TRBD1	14	TGTGCCAGCAGTTTAGACAGGGGGAAGAGTGGCTACACCTTC	CASSLDRGKSGYTF
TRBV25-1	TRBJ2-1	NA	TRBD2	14	TGTGCCAGCAGTGGCCTGACTAGCGGAGTTGAGCAGTTCTTC	CASSGLTSGVEQFF
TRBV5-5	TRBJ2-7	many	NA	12	TGTGCCAGCAGCCGTCAACAGGAAACGCAGTACTTC	CASSRQQETQYF
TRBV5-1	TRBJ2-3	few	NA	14	TGCGCCAGCAGCCCCGGCACCGGGCGGGATACGCAGTATTTT	CASSPGTGRDTQYF
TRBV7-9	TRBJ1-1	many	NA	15	TGTGCCAGCAGCTTAGCGGGGAGGTACCGGACTGAAGCTTTCTTT	CASSLAGRYRTEAFF
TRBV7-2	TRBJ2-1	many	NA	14	TGTGCCAGCAGCTTACTGGCAGGGCTCAATGAGCAGTTCTTC	CASSLLAGLNEQFF
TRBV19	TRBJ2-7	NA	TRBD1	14	TGTGCCAGTAGTATGGGGACAGTCTCCTACGAGCAGTACTTC	CASSMGTVSYEQYF
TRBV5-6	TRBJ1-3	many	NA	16	TGTGCCAGCAGCTTGGAAGAGGAAGTCTCTGGAAACACCATATATTTT	CASSLEEEVSGNTIYF
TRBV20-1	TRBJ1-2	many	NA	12	TGCAGTGCTGGAGACCTTACAGGGGGCTACACCTTC	CSAGDLTGGYTF
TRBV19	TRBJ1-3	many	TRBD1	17	TGTGCCAGTAGCAGCCTCGGACAGGCCGGGGGAGGAAACACCATATATTTT	CASSSLGQAGGGNTIYF
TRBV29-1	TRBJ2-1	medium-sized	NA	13	TGCAGCGGGATACAGGTTTCCTACAATGAGCAGTTCTTC	CSGIQVSYNEQFF
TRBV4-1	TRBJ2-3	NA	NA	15	TGCGCCAGCAGCCAAGATCCGGGGGCCACAGATACGCAGTATTTT	CASSQDPGATDTQYF
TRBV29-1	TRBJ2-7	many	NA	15	TGCAGCGTTGGGAAGGGAATCGGCAGGGAGTACGAGCAGTACTTC	CSVGKGIGREYEQYF
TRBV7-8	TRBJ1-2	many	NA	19	TGTGCCAGCAGCTTAATTATCCCGGGGGCAGGGAGCGTTCGCTATGGCTACACCTTC	CASSLIIPGAGSVRYGYTF
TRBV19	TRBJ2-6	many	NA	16	TGTGCCAGTAGTATAATCTCCCCGCGGGGGGCCAACGTCCTGACTTTC	CASSIISPRGANVLTF
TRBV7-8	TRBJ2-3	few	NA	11	TGTGCCAGCAGCAAAACAGATACGCAGTATTTT	CASSKTDTQYF
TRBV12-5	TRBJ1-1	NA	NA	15	TGTGCTAGTGGTTTGGATACAGGGACGACGGCTGAAGCTTTCTTT	CASGLDTGTTAEAFF
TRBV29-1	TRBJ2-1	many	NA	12	TGCAGCGTTGAAGTCCGTTACAATGAGCAGTTCTTC	CSVEVRYNEQFF
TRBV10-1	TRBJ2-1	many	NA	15	TGCGCCAGCTGGGGGTGGCGGGGAGCCTACAATGAGCAGTTCTTC	CASWGWRGAYNEQFF
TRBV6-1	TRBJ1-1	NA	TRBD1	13	TGTGCCGTCAAACTACAGGGGTACACTGAAGCTTTCTTT	CAVKLQGYTEAFF
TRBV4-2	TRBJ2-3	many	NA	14	TGTGCCAGCAGCCCGGGCCTGGAGACAGATACGCAGTATTTT	CASSPGLETDTQYF
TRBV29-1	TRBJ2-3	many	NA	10	TGCAGCGTTGAAGGTCATACGCAGTATTTT	CSVEGHTQYF
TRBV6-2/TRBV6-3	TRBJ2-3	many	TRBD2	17	TGTGCCAGCAGCAAAGACCTAGCGGGGGGAGGTACAGATACGCAGTATTTT	CASSKDLAGGGTDTQYF
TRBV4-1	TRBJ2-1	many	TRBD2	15	TGCGCCAGCAGCCAAGGGACTAGCGGGGGGGAGGAACGTTTCTTC	CASSQGTSGGEERFF
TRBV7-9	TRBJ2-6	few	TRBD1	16	TGTGCCAGCAGCTTAGGTCAGGGGGCTGGGGCCAACGTCCTGACTTTC	CASSLGQGAGANVLTF
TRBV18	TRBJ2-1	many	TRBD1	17	TGTGCCAGCTCACCAGTAAGGGGACAGGGTTCCTACAATGAGCAGTTCTTC	CASSPVRGQGSYNEQFF
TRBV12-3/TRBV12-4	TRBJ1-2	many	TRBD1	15	TGTGCCAGCAGTCCCCTCGGGACAGGGACCAGAGGCTACACCTTC	CASSPLGTGTRGYTF
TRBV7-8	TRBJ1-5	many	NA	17	TGTGCCAGCAGCCGTAGACAGGACCTTAACGCTAATCAGCCCCAGCATTTT	CASSRRQDLNANQPQHF
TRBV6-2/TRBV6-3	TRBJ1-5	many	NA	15	TGTGCCAGCAGACTCCGGGACTTCGGCAATCAGCCCCAGCATTTT	CASRLRDFGNQPQHF
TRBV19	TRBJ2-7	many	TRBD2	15	TGTGCCAGTAGGAAAACTAGCGGGAGGTCTTACGAGCAGTACTTC	CASRKTSGRSYEQYF
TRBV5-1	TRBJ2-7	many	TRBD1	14	TGCGCCAGCAGCTCCGGGACAGGGAGCTACGAGCAGTACTTC	CASSSGTGSYEQYF
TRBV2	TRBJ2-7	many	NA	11	TGTGCCAGCAGTGAAGGAGCTGTCCTCTACTTC	CASSEGAVLYF
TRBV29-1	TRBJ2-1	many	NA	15	TGCAGCGCCACGTGGGGAGCACCCACCTACAATGAGCAGTTCTTC	CSATWGAPTYNEQFF
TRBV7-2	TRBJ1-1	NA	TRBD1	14	TGTGCCAGCAGCGGGGACAGGACCTACACTGAAGCTTTCTTT	CASSGDRTYTEAFF
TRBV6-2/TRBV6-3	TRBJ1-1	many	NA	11	TGTGCCAGCAGGGTGGACACTGAAGCTTTCTTT	CASRVDTEAFF
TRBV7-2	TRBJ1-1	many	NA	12	TGTGCCAGCAGCTTGACAGCGACTGAAGCTTTCTTT	CASSLTATEAFF
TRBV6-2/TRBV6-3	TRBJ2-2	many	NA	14	TGTGCCAGCAGTTACTCGTGGGAATCCGGGGAGCTGTTTTTT	CASSYSWESGELFF
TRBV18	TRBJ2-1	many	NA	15	TGTGCCAGCTCACCACCGCTTAATTCGGACAGTCCGGAGTTCTTC	CASSPPLNSDSPEFF
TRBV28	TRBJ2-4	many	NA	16	TGTGCCAGCAGTTTGTTGCCGGTTTGGGGCAAAAACATTCAGTACTTC	CASSLLPVWGKNIQYF
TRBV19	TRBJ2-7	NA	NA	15	TGTGCCAGTAGTATAGATTCGGGATCGACGGTCGAGCAGTACTTC	CASSIDSGSTVEQYF
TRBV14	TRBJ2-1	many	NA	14	TGTGCCAGCAGCCAAGTTGGCGAGGGGAATGAGCAGTTCTTC	CASSQVGEGNEQFF
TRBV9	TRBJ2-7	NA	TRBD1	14	TGTGCCAGCAGCGCGGGACAGGGGAGAGTCGAGCAGTACTTC	CASSAGQGRVEQYF
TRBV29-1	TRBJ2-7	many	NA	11	TGCAGCGTTGGCAGTCCCTACGAGCAGTACTTC	CSVGSPYEQYF
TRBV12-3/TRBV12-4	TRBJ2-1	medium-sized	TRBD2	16	TGTGCCAGCAGTTTGCGGGGGATAGATGCCTACAATGAGCAGTTCTTC	CASSLRGIDAYNEQFF
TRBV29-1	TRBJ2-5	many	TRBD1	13	TGCAGCGTCAGGGACAGGGTAAAGGAGACCCAGTACTTC	CSVRDRVKETQYF
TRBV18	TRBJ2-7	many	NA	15	TGTGCCAGCTCACCCAGGGACGGTAGCTCCTACGAGCAGTACTTC	CASSPRDGSSYEQYF
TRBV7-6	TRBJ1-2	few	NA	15	TGTGCCAGCAGCTTAGAGGCAGGGCCTCGCTATGGCTACACCTTC	CASSLEAGPRYGYTF
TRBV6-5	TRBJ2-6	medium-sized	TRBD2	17	TGTGCCAGCAGTTACGGGGGGGTTTCCTCTGGGGCCAACGTCCTGACTTTC	CASSYGGVSSGANVLTF
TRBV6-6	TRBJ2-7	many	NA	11	TGTGCCAGCAGCCAGTCCTACGAGCAGTACTTC	CASSQSYEQYF
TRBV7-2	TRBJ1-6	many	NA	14	TGTGCCAGCAGCTTAGTCACGGGGAATTCACCCCTCCACTTT	CASSLVTGNSPLHF
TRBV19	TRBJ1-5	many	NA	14	TGTGCCACCGAGCCAGGGACCTTCAATCAGCCCCAGCATTTT	CATEPGTFNQPQHF
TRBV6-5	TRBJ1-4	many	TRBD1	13	TGTGCCAGCAGTACAGGGGGCCCCGTGGTACTGTTTTTT	CASSTGGPVVLFF
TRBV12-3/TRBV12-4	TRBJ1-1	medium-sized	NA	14	TGTGCCAGCAGTTACGGAGGAGGGAACACTGAAGCTTTCTTT	CASSYGGGNTEAFF